Included here is one T cell receptor beta chain sequence, with context. Germline V gene lookup returns CDR1 LNHDA and CDR2 SQIVND (reference sequence). This CDR3 has 15 amino acids. The V and J ends lost 6 bases and 2 bases respectively, with 14 bases between them. These data originate in a study of control samples from healthy donors and cancer patients. The data were produced by immunoSEQ multiplex PCR, yet TCRdb's version contains in-frame clones alone and is incomplete. The data show 100,000 to 150,000 clones, with about 93% seen just once and about 2.3% held by the top ten. The chain recombines TRBV19 with TRBJ1-5, with no clear D. Material: blood. The source is a man in his forties in good health. In DNA form, the CDR3 reads TGTGCCAGTAGCCCCTCCGGGCGGGGCAATCAGCCCCAGCATTTT. This encodes CASSPSGRGNQPQHF.